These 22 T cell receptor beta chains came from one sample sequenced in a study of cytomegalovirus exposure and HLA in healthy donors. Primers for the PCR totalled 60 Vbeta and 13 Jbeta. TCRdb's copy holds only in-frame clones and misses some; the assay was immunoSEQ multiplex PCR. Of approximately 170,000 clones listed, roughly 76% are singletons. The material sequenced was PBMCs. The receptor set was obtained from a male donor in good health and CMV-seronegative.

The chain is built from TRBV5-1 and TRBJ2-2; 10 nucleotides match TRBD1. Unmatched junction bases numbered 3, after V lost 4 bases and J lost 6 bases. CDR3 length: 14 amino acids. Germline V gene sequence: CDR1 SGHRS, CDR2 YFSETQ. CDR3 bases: TGCGCCAGCAGCCCGGGACAGGGGCCCGGGGAGCTGTTTTTT. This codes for CASSPGQGPGELFF.

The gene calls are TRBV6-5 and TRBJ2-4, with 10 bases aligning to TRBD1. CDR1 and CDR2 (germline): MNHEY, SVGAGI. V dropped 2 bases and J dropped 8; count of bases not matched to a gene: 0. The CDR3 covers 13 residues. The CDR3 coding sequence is TGTGCCAGCAGTTACGGGACAGGGGACATTCAGTACTTC. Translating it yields CASSYGTGDIQYF.

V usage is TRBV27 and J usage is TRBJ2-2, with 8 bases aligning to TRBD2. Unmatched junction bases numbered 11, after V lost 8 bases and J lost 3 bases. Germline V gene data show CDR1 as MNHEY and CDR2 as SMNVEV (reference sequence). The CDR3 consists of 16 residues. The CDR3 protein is CASGGGYNEDTGELFF. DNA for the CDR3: TGTGCCAGCGGCGGGGGGTATAACGAGGACACCGGGGAGCTGTTTTTT.

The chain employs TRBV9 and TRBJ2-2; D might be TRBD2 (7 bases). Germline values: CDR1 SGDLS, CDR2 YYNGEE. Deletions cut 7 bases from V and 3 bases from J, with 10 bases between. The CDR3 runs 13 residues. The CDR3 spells CASGGAYTGELFF. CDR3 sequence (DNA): TGTGCCAGCGGGGGGGCGTACACCGGGGAGCTGTTTTTT.

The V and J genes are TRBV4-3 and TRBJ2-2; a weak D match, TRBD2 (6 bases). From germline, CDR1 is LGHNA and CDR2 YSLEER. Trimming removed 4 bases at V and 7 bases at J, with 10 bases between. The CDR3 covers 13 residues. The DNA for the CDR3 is TGCGCCAGCAGCCCGGTCGGGAGCGGGGAGCTGTTTTTT. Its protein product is CASSPVGSGELFF.

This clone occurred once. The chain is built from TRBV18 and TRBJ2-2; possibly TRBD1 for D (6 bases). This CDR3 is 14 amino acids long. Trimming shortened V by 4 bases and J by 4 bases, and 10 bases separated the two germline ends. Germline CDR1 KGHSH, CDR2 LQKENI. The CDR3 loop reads CASSRAGVTGELFF. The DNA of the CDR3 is TGTGCCAGCTCACGAGCAGGGGTCACCGGGGAGCTGTTTTTT.

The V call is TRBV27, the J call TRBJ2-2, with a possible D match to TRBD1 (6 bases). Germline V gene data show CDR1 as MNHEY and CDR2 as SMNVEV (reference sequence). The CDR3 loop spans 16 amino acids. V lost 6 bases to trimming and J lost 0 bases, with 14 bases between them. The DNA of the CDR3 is TGTGCCAGCAGATTTTCCGGGACAACGAACACCGGGGAGCTGTTTTTT. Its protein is CASRFSGTTNTGELFF.

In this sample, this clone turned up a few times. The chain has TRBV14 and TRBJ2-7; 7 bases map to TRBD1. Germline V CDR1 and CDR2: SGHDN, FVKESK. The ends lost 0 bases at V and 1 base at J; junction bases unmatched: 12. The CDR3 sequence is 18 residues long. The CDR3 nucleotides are TGTGCCAGCAGCCAAGACTATCGAGAGGCCAGGGGGTCCTACGAGCAGTACTTC. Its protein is CASSQDYREARGSYEQYF.

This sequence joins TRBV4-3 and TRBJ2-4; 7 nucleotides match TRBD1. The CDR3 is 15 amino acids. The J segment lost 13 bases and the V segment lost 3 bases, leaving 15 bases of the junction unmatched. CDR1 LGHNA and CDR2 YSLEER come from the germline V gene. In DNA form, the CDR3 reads TGCGCCAGCAGCCATCCCGGTCGGGACAGCCTCAAACAGTACTTC. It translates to CASSHPGRDSLKQYF.

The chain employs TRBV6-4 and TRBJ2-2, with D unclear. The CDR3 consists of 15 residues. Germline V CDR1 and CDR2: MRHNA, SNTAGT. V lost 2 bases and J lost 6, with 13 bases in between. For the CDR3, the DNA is TGTGCCAGCAGTGACCCTCAACGGGTGGCCGGGGAGCTGTTTTTT. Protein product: CASSDPQRVAGELFF.

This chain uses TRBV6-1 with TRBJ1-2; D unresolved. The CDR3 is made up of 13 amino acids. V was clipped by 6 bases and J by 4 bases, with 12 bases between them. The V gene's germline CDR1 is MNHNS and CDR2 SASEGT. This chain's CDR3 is CASSREGIYGYTF. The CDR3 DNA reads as TGTGCCAGCAGCCGGGAGGGAATCTATGGCTACACCTTC.

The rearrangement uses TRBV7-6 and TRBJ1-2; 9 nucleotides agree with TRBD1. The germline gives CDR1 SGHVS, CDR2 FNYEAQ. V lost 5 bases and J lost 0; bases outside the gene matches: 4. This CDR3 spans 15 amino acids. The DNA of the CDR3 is TGTGCCAGCAGCCGACAGGGGGGAGCTAACTATGGCTACACCTTC. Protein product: CASSRQGGANYGYTF.

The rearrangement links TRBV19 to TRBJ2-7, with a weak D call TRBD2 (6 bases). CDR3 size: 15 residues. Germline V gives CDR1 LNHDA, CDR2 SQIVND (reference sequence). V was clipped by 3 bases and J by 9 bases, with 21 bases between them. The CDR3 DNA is TGTGCCAGTAGTATTCGGGGAGGTAATAGTGCCATGCAGTACTTC. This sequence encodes CASSIRGGNSAMQYF.

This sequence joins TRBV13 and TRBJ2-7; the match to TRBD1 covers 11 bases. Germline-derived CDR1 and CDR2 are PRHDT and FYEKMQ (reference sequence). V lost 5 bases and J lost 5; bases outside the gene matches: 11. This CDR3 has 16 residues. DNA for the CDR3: TGTGCCAGCAGCCCCCGGAGGACAGGGGGCTGGGACGAGCAGTACTTC. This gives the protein CASSPRRTGGWDEQYF.

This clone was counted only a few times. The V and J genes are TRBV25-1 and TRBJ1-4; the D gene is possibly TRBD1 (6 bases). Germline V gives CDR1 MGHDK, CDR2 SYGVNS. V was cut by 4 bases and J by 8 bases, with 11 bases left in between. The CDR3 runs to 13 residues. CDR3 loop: CASSAGDHEKLFF. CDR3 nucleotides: TGTGCCAGCAGTGCAGGGGATCACGAAAAACTGTTTTTT.

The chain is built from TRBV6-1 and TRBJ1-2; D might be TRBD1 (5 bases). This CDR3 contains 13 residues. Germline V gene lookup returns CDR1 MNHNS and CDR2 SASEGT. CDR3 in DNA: TGTGCTCTCTGGCGGGGCGCTTACTATGGCTACACCTTC. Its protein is CALWRGAYYGYTF.

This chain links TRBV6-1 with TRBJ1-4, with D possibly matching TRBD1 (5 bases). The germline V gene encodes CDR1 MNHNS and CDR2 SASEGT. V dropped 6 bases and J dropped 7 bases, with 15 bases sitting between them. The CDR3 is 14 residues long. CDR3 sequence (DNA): TGTGCCAGCAGAGACCAGGGATGGGGTGAAAAACTGTTTTTT. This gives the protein CASRDQGWGEKLFF.

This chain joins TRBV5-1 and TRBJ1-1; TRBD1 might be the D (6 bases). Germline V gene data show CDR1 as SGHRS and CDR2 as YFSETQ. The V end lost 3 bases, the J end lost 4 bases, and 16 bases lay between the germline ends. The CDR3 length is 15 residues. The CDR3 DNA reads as TGCGCCAGCAGCTCAACAGGGAGAATGGGCACTGAAGCTTTCTTT. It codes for CASSSTGRMGTEAFF.

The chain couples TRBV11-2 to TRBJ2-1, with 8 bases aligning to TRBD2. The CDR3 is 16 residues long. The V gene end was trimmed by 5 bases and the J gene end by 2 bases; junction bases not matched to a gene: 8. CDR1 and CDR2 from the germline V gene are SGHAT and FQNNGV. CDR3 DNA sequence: TGTGCCAGCAGCCCTCGGGGGACTAGGGCCTACAATGAGCAGTTCTTC. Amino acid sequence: CASSPRGTRAYNEQFF.

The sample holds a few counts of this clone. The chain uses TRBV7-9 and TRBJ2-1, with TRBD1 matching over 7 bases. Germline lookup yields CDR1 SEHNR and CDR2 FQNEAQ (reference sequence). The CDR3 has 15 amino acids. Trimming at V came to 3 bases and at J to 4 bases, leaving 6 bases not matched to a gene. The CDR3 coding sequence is TGTGCCAGCAGCTTGCCCGGGACAGCTTACAATGAGCAGTTCTTC. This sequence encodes CASSLPGTAYNEQFF.

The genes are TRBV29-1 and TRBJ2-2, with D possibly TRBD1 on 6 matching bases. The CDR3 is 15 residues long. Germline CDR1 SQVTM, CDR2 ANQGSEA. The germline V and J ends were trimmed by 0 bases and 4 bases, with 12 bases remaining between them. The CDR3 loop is CSVEDFEQGTGELFF. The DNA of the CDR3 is TGCAGCGTTGAAGACTTCGAACAGGGCACCGGGGAGCTGTTTTTT.

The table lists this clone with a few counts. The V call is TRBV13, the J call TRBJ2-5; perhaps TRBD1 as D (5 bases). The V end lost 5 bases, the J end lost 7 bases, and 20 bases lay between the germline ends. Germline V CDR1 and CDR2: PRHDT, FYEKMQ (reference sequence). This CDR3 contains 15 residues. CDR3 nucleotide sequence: TGTGCCAGCAGCCCGGAGCGAGGACACCAACCGACCCAGTACTTC. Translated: CASSPERGHQPTQYF.